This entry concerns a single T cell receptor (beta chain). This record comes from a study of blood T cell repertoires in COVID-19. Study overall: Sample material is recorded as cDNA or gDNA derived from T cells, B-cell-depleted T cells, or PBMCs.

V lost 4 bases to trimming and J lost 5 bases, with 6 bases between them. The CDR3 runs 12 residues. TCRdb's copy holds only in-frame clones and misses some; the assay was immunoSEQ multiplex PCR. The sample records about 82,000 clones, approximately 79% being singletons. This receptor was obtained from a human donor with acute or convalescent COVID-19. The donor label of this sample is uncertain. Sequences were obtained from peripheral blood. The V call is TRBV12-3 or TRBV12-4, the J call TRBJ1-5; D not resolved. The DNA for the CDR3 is TGTGCCAGCAGTTCGGGAGATCAGCCCCAGCATTTT. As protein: CASSSGDQPQHF.